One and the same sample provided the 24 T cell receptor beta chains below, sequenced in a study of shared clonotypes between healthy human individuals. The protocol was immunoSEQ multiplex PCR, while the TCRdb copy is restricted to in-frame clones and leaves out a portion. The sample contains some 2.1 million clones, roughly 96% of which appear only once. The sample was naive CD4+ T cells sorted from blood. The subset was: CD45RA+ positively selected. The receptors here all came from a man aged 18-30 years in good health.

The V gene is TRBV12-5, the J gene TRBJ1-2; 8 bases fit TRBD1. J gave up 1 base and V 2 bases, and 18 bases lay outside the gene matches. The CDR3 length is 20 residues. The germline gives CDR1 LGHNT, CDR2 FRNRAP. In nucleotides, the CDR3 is TGTGCTAGTGGTTTGCTACCGAAATCGTCGGACAGGGCCTTTAACTATGGCTACACCTTC. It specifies CASGLLPKSSDRAFNYGYTF.

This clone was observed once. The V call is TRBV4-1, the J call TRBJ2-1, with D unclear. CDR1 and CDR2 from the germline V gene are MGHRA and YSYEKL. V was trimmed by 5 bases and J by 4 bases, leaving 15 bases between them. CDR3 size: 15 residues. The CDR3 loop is CASSSGRSLYNEQFF. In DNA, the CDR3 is TGCGCCAGCAGCTCCGGCAGGAGTCTTTACAATGAGCAGTTCTTC.

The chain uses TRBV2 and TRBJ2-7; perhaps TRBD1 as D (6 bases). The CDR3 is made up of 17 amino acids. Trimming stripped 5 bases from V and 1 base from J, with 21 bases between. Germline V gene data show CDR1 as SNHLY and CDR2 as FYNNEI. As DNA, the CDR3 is TGTGCCAGCAGTCCCCGGCCCGCCGGGACACAGTCCTACGAGCAGTACTTC. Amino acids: CASSPRPAGTQSYEQYF.

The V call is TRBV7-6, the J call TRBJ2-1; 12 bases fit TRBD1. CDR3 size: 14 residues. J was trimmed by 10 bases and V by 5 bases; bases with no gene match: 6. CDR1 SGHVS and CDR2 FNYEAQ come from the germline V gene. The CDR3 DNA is TGTGCCAGCAGCCAGGGACAGGGGGCAAGGGAGCAGTTCTTC. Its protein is CASSQGQGAREQFF.

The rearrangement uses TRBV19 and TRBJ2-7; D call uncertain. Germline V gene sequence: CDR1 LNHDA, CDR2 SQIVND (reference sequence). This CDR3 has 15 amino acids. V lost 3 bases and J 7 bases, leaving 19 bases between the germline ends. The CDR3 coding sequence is TGTGCCAGTAGTATGGGCACTGGCCCCGTCGGGGAGCAGTACTTC. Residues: CASSMGTGPVGEQYF.

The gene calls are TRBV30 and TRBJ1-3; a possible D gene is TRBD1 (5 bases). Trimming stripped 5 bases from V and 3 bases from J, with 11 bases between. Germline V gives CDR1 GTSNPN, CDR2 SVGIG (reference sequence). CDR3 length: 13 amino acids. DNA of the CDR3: TGTGCCTGGGATTCGGGGGTTGGAAACACCATATATTTT. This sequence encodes CAWDSGVGNTIYF.

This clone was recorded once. Written as DNA, the CDR3 is TGTGCCAGCAGCTTAGATCCCAGCGGGGGGACCAGGGAGCAGTTCTTC. It encodes CASSLDPSGGTREQFF. This rearrangement joins TRBV7-3 to TRBJ2-1; 9 bases fit TRBD2. The V gene's germline CDR1 is SGHTA and CDR2 FQGTGA. The CDR3 loop spans 16 amino acids. J lost 10 bases, V lost 2 bases, and 12 bases had no gene match. Full variable domain (outside the CDR3, taken from reference TRBV7-3 and TRBJ2-1): GAGVSQTPSNKVTEKGKYVELRCDPISGHTALYWYRQSLGQGPEFLIYFQGTGAADDSGLPNDRFFAVRPEGSVSTLKIQRTERGDSAVYLCASSLDPSGGTREQFFGPGTRLTVL.

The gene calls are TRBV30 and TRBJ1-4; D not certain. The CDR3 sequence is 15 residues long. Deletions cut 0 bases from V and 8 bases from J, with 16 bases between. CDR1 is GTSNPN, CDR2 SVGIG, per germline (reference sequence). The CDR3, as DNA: TGTGCCTGGAGTGTCCCAGGATATAGTATAGAAAAACTGTTTTTT. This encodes CAWSVPGYSIEKLFF.

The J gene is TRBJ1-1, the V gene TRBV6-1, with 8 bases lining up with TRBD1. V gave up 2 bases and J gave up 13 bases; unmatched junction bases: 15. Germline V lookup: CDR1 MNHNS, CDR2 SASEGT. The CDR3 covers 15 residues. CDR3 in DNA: TGTGCCAGCAGTGAAACCCAGACAGGGGTCCTTTCGGGTTTCTTT. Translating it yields CASSETQTGVLSGFF.

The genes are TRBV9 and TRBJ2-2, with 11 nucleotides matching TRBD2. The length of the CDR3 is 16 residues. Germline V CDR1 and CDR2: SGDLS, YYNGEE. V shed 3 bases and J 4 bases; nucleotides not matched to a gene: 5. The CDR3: CASSGTGTSGTGELFF. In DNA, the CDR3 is TGTGCCAGCAGCGGCACCGGGACTAGCGGCACCGGGGAGCTGTTTTTT.

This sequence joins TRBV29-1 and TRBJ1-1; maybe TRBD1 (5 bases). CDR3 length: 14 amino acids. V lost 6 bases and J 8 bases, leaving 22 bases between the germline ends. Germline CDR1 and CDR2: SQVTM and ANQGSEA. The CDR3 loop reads CSVGNLVGTLEAFF. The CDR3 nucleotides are TGCAGCGTCGGTAATTTGGTAGGGACGCTGGAAGCTTTCTTT.

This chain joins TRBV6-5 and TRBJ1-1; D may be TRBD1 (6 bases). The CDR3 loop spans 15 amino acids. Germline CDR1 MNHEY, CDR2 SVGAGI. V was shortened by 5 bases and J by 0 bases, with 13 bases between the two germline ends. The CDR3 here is CASSVPGQMNTEAFF. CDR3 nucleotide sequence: TGTGCCAGCAGTGTGCCGGGACAAATGAACACTGAAGCTTTCTTT.

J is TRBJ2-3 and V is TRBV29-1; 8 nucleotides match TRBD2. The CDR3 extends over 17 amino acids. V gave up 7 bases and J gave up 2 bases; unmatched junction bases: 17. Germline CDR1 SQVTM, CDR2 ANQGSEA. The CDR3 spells CSGPQYTSGPDTDTQYF. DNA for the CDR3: TGCAGCGGACCTCAGTATACTAGCGGCCCGGACACAGATACGCAGTATTTT.

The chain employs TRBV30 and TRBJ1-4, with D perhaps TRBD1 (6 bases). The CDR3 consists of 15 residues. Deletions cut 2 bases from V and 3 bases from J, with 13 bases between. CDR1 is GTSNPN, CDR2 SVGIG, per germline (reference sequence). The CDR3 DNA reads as TGTGCCTGGAGTCAGGGGAAGAGGGCTAATGAAAAACTGTTTTTT. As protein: CAWSQGKRANEKLFF.

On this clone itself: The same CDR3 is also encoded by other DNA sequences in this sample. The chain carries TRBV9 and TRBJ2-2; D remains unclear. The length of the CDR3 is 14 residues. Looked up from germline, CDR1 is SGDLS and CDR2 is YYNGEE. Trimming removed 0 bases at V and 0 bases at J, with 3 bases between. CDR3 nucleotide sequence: TGTGCCAGCAGCGTAGCGACGAACACCGGGGAGCTGTTTTTT. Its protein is CASSVATNTGELFF.

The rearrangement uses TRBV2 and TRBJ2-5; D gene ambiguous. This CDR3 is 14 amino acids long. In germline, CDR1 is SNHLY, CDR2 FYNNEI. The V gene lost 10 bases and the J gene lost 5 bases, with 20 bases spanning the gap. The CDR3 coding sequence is TGTGCCACCCAGAGTGACGCCCAATGGGAGACCCAGTACTTC. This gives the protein CATQSDAQWETQYF.

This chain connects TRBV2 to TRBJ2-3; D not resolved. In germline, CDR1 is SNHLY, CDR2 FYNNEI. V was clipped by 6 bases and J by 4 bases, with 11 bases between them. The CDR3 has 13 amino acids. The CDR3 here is CASRPSLADTQYF. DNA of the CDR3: TGTGCCAGCAGGCCAAGCCTCGCAGATACGCAGTATTTT.

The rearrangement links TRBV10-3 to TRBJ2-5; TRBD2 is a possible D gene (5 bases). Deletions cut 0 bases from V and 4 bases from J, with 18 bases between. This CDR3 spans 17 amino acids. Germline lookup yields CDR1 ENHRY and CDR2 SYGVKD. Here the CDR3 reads CAISESTVNPGVETQYF. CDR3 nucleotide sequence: TGTGCCATCAGTGAGTCGACCGTTAACCCCGGGGTAGAGACCCAGTACTTC.

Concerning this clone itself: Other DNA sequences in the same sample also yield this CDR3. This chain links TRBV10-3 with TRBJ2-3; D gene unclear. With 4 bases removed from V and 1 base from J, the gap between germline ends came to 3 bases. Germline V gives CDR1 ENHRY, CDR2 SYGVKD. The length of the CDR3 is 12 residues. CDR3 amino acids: CAISGGTDTQYF. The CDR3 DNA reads TGTGCCATCAGTGGTGGCACAGATACGCAGTATTTT.

The CDR3: CAWSRSPTDTQYF. The CDR3 DNA sequence: TGTGCCTGGAGTCGTTCTCCCACAGATACGCAGTATTTT. The genes are TRBV30 and TRBJ2-3; D is ambiguous. V lost 2 bases and J lost 2, with 8 bases in between. From germline, CDR1 is GTSNPN and CDR2 SVGIG (reference sequence). The length of the CDR3 is 13 residues.

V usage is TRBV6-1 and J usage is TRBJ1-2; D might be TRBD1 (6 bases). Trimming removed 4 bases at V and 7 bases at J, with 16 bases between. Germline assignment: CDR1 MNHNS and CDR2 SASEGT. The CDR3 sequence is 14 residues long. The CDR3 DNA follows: TGTGCCAGCAGTGCCCAGACAGGCTTCGGTGGCTACACCTTC. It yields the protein CASSAQTGFGGYTF.

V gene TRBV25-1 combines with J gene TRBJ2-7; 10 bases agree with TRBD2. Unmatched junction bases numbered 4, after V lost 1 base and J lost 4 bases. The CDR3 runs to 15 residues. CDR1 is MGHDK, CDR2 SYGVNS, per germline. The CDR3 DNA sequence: TGTGCCAGCAGTGAATGGAGGACTAGCGGATACGAGCAGTACTTC. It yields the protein CASSEWRTSGYEQYF.

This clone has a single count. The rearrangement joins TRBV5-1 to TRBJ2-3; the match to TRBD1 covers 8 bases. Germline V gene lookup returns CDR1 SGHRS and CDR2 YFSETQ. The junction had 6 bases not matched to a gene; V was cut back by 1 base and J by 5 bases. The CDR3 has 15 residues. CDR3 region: CASSLPQGAQDTQYF. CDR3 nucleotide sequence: TGCGCCAGCAGCTTGCCCCAGGGGGCGCAAGATACGCAGTATTTT.

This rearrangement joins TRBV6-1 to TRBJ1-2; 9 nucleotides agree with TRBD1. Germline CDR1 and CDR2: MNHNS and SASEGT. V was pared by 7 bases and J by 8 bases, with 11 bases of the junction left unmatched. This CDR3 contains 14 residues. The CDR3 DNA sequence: TGTGCCAGCATCCTCGGACAGGGGCCTATGGGCTACACCTTC. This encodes CASILGQGPMGYTF.